This TCR beta chain was profiled in a study of CD8+ T cells in alopecia areata (dated by TCRdb to about 2018). Looking at the study overall: Treated patients were enrolled in an open-label pilot trial of oral tofacitinib at 5 to 10 mg twice daily for moderate-to-severe alopecia areata. Clonality in the scalp was compared among normal scalp (n=4), patchy alopecia areata scalp (n=8), and alopecia totalis/universalis scalp (n=8). High-throughput TCRbeta sequencing was used to examine T cell clonal expansion in alopecia areata in both the C3H/HeJ mouse model and human patients. For the treated patients, the SALT score, which quantifies what percentage of scalp surface area is affected, served as the measure of disease severity. Tofacitinib was given for 6 to 18 months, followed by 6 months of follow-up off drug to assess delayed response and recurrence. immunoSEQ multiplex PCR using 35 Vbeta forward primers and 13 Jbeta reverse primers was used to amplify TCRbeta CDR3 regions. The RNA source kit depended on sample type: the PAXgene miRNA kit for fixed scalp, the miRNeasy kit for PBMCs, and the RNeasy kit for mouse skin. Patients on tofacitinib were biopsied at baseline and after 4 and 24 weeks of treatment, and several of the patients also had a later scalp biopsy. In humans, TCRbeta sequencing was performed on scalp tissue and on sorted CD4+ and CD8+ peripheral blood T cells from healthy controls and from patients with patchy or totalis/universalis alopecia areata.

The intended sense of this specimen's treatment or condition label: oral pan-JAK inhibitor, 5-10 mg twice daily. From alopecia areata patients, peripheral blood was collected along with lesional scalp punch biopsies. After PBMCs were isolated by density centrifugation and stained for CD3, CD4 and CD8, a FACSAria was used to sort CD4+ and CD8+ T cells. A remark on this clone: What this receptor recognizes is not known. No base quality values were provided; no much bigger clone lies one nucleotide off.

CDR1 and CDR2, looked up from the germline V gene, are SGDLS and YYNGEE. The CDR3 runs 15 residues from the cysteine to the phenylalanine. The retained sequence is limited to the CDR3, 45 bases, with the frame set at the first base. Ends trimmed: V by 2 bases, J by 5 bases; bases unmatched to a gene: 1. Results and caveats for the whole study, not just this receptor: Compared with mice, TCR sequences shared between patients were less clear, possibly partly because of HLA diversity across the patient population. With tofacitinib, both scalp clonality and the number of expanded CD8+ clones among the top 100 scalp clones went down significantly. Resident alphabeta T cells in normal human skin are also sequenced, complicating scalp TCR repertoire analysis, unlike mouse skin dominated by gammadelta T cells. The treated cohort was small, with a single nonresponder, so links between baseline CD8+ expansion and response need larger studies. During tofacitinib treatment, many expanded lesional clones stuck around in both scalp and blood, and this persistence may partly explain why relapse happens after treatment is stopped. Compared with normal scalp, lesional scalp had higher clonality and more expanded CD8+ clones, particularly in alopecia totalis/universalis, a pattern that suggests antigenic drive.

Libraries were built with the immunoSEQ multiplex PCR assay. To provide template for TCR sequencing, every sample had RNA extracted and reverse transcribed into cDNA. First-strand cDNA was synthesized using SuperScript III with a 2:1 mix of oligo-dT and random hexamers. Amplification bias was assessed with a synthetic immune receptor repertoire, and residual bias was removed computationally. As for how the authors treated the data: After raw reads were preprocessed to remove errors, the CDR3 was defined following IMGT conventions as running from the conserved cysteine to phenylalanine. Clonality was calculated as 1 minus Shannon entropy normalized by log2 of the number of productive unique TCRs. Scalp TCRbeta sequences were cross-referenced with sorted blood CD4 and CD8 repertoires so that the CD4 or CD8 identity of scalp clones could be inferred. Drawn from immuneACCESS, this table holds only the in-frame rearrangements with V and J called that TCRdb kept. Clones are partly lost; checked studies trace under half to an unresolved V gene and leave the rest unexplained. The V and J calls and clone size are taken from that table; D and trimming were inferred from the DNA. The sample includes roughly 210,000 clones, with roughly 40% observed a single time. The leading ten clones occupy approximately 2.9% of the sample.

The sequence derives from a human donor with alopecia areata. The chain employs TRBV9 and TRBJ2-1, with 13 middle bases fitting TRBD2. Sequenced here: CD4+ T cells sorted from blood, sampled around week 37, from a patient treated with tofacitinib. The CDR3 region: CASSVGTSGNNEQFF. The DNA sequence reads TGTGCCAGCAGCGTTGGGACTAGCGGGAACAATGAGCAGTTCTTC.